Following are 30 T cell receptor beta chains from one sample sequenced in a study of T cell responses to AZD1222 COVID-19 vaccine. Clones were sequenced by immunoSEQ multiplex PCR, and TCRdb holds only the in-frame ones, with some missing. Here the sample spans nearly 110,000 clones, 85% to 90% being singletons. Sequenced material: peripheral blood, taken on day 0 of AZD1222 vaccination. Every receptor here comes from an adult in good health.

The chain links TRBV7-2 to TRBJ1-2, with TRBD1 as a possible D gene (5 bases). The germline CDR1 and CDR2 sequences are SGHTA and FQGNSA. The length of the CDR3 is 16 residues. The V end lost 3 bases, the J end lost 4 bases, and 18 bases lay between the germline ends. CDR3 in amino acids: CASSFTGTALAYGYTF. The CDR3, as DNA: TGTGCCAGCAGCTTTACTGGGACGGCCCTTGCCTATGGCTACACCTTC.

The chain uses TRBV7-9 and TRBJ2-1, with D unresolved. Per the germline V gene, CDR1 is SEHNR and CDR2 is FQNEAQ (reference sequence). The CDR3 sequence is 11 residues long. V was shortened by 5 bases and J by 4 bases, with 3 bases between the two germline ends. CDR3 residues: CASSPYNEQFF. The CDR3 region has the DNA TGTGCCAGCAGCCCATACAATGAGCAGTTCTTC.

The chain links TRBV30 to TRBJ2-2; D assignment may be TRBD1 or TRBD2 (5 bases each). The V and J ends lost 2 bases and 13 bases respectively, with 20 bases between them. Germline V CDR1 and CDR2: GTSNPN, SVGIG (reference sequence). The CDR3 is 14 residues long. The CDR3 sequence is CAWSPTIGGSALFF. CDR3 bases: TGTGCCTGGAGTCCTACGATTGGGGGTTCAGCGCTGTTTTTT.

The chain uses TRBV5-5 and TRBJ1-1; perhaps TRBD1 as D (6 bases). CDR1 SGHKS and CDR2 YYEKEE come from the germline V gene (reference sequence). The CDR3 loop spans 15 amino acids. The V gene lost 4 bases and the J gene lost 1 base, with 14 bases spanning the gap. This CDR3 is CASSLYLTGNTEAFF. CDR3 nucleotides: TGTGCCAGCAGCCTCTACCTGACAGGGAACACTGAAGCTTTCTTT.

Written as DNA, the CDR3 is TGTGCCAGCTCACCACCGGCGTCAGGCTACGAGCAGTACTTC. Translated, it gives CASSPPASGYEQYF. The rearrangement joins TRBV18 to TRBJ2-7; no definite D call. Trimming removed 0 bases from V and 3 bases from J, with 9 bases in between. The CDR3 contains 14 residues. The germline gives CDR1 KGHSH, CDR2 LQKENI.

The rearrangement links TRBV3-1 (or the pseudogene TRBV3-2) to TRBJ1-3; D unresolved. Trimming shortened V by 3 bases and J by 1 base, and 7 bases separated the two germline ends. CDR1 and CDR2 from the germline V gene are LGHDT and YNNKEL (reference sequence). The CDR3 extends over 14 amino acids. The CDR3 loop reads CASSHHGSGNTIYF. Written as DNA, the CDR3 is TGTGCCAGCAGCCACCACGGGTCTGGAAACACCATATATTTT.

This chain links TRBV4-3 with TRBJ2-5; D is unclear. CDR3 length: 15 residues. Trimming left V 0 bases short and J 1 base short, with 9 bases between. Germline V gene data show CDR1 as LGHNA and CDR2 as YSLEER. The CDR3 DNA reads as TGCGCCAGCAGCCAAGATAGCCGGGTCCAAGAGACCCAGTACTTC. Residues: CASSQDSRVQETQYF.

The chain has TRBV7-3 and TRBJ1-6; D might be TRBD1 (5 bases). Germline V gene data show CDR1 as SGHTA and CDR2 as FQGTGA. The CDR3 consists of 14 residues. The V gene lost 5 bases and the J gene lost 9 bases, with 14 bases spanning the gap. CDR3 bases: TGTGCCAGCAGCCCCGGGGCTAGTGGTTCACCCCTCCACTTT. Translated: CASSPGASGSPLHF.

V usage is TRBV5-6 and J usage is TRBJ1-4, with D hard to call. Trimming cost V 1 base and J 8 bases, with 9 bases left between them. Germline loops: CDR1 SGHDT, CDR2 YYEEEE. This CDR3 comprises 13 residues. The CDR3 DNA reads TGTGCCAGCAGCTTGTACCGATACGAAAAACTGTTTTTT. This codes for CASSLYRYEKLFF.

The CDR3 DNA sequence: TGTGCCAGCAGTCAACTAGCGGGAGTGAGAAACAATGAGCAGTTCTTC. It translates to CASSQLAGVRNNEQFF. The J gene is TRBJ2-1, the V gene TRBV6-4, with 11 bases aligning to TRBD2. The germline V gene has CDR1 MRHNA and CDR2 SNTAGT. Trimming cost V 5 bases and J 5 bases; bases outside gene matches: 8. The CDR3 is 16 amino acids.

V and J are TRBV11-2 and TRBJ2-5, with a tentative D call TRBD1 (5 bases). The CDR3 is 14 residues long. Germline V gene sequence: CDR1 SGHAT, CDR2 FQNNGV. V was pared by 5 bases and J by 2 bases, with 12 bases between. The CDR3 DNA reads TGTGCCAGCAGCCCCTTACAGGTACAAGAGACCCAGTACTTC. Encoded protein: CASSPLQVQETQYF.

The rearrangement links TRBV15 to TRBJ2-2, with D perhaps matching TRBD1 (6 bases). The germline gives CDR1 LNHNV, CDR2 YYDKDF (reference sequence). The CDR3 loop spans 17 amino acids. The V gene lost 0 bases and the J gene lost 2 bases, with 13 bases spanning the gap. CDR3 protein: CATSRDRFGTNTGELFF. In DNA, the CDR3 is TGTGCCACCAGCAGAGATCGGTTTGGGACAAACACCGGGGAGCTGTTTTTT.

The CDR3 sequence: CASSQGFGEQFF. The CDR3 nucleotides are TGTGCCAGCAGCCAGGGGTTTGGTGAGCAGTTCTTC. V gene TRBV4-2 combines with J gene TRBJ2-1; D unresolved. Germline CDR1 is LGHNA and CDR2 is YNFKEQ. Trimming shortened V by 3 bases and J by 9 bases, and 9 bases separated the two germline ends. This CDR3 has 12 residues.

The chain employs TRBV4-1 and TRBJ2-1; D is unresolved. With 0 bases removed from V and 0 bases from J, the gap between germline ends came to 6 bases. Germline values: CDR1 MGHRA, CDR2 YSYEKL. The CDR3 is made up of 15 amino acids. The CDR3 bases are TGCGCCAGCAGCCAAGAGGAGAGCTCCTACAATGAGCAGTTCTTC. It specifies CASSQEESSYNEQFF.

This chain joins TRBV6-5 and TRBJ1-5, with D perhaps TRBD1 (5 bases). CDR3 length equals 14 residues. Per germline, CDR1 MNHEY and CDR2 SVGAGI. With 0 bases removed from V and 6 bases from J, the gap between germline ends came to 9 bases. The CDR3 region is CASSYSGGVQPQHF. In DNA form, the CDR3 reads TGTGCCAGCAGTTACTCGGGAGGGGTTCAGCCCCAGCATTTT.

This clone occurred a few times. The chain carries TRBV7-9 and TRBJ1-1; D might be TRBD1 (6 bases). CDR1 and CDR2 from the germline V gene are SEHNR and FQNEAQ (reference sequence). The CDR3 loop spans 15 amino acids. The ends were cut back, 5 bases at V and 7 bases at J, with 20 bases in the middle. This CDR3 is CASSPTSGEGGEAFF. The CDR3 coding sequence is TGTGCCAGCAGCCCCACGTCGGGGGAAGGGGGTGAAGCTTTCTTT.

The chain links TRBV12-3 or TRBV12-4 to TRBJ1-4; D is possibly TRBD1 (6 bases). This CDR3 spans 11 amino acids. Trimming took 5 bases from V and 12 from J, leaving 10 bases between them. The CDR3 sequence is CASSTGWQLFF. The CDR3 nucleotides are TGTGCCAGCAGTACAGGGTGGCAACTGTTTTTT.

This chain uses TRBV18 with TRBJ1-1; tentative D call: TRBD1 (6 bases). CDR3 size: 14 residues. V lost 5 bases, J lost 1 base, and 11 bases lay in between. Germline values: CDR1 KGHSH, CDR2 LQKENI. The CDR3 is CASSMGGQNTEAFF. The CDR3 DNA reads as TGTGCCAGCTCAATGGGGGGGCAGAACACTGAAGCTTTCTTT.

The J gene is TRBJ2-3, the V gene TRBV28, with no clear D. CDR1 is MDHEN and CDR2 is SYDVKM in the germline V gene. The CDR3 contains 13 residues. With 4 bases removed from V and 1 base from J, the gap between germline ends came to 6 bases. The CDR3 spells CASSSFGTDTQYF. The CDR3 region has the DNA TGTGCCAGCAGTTCCTTTGGCACAGATACGCAGTATTTT.

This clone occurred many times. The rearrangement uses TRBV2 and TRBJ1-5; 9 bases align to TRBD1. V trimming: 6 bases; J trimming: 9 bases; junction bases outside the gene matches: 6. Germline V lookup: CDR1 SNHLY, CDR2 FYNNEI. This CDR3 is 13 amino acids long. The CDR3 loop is CASRGQGEGPQHF. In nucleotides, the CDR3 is TGTGCCAGCAGGGGACAGGGCGAGGGGCCCCAGCATTTT.

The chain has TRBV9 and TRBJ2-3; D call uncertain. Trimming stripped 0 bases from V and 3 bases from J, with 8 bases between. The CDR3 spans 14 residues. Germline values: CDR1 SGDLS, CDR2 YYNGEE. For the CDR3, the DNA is TGTGCCAGCAGCGTAGTCGGAAAAACAGATACGCAGTATTTT. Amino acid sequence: CASSVVGKTDTQYF.

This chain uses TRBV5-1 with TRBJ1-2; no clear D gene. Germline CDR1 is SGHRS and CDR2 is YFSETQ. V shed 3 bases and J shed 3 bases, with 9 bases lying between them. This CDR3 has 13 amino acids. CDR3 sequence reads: CASSSQEYYGYTF. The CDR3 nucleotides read TGCGCCAGCAGCTCTCAGGAGTACTATGGCTACACCTTC.

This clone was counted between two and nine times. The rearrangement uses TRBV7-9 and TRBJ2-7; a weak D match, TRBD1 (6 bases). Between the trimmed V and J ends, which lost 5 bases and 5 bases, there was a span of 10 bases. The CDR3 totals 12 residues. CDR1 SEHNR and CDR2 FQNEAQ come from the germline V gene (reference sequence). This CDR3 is CASSREGDEQYF. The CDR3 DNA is TGTGCCAGCAGCCGAGAGGGGGACGAGCAGTACTTC.

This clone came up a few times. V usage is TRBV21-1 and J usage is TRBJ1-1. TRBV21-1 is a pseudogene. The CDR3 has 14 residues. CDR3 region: CASSKGRMNTEAFF. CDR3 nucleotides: TGTGCCAGCAGCAAAGGACGGATGAACACTGAAGCTTTCTTT.

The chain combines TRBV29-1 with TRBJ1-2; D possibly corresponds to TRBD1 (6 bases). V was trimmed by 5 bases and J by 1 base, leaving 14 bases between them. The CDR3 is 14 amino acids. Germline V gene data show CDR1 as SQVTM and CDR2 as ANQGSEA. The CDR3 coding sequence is TGCAGCGTTTCTAACAGGGAGGTTAACTATGGCTACACCTTC. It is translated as CSVSNREVNYGYTF.

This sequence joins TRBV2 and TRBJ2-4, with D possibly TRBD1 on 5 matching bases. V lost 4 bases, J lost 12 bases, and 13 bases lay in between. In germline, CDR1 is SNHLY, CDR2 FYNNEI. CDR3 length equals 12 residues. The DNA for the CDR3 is TGTGCCAGCAGTGCTCAAGGGGTATATCAGTACTTC. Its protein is CASSAQGVYQYF.

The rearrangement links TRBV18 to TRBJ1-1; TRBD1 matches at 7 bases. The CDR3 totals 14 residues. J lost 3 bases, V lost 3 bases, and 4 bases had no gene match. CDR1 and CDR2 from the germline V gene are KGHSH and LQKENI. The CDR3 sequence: CASSPTGWDTEAFF. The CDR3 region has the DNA TGTGCCAGCTCACCGACAGGGTGGGACACTGAAGCTTTCTTT.

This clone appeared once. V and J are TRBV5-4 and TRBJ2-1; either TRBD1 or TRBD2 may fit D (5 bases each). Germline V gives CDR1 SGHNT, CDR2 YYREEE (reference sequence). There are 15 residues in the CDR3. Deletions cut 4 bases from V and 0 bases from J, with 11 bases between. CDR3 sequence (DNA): TGTGCCAGCAGCAAGGGACCCCTCTCCTACAATGAGCAGTTCTTC. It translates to CASSKGPLSYNEQFF.

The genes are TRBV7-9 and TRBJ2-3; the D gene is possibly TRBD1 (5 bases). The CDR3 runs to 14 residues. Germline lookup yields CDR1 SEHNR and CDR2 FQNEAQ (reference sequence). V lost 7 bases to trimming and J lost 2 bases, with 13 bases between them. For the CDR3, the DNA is TGTGCCAGCAAGACAGAGTTCATCACAGATACGCAGTATTTT. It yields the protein CASKTEFITDTQYF. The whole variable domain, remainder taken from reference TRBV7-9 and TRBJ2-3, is DTGVSQNPRHKITKRGQNVTFRCDPISEHNRLYWYRQTLGQGPEFLTYFQNEAQLEKSRLLSDRFSAERPKGSFSTLEIQRTEQGDSAMYLCASKTEFITDTQYFGPGTRLTVL.

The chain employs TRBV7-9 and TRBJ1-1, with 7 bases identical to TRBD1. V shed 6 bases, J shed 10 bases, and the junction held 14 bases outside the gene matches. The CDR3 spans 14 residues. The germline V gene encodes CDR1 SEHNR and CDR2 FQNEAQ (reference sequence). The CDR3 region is CASSLNRDRRGAFF. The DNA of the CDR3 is TGTGCCAGCAGTCTTAACCGGGACAGAAGAGGAGCTTTCTTT.